A single sample gave rise to the 14 T cell receptor beta chains below, sequenced in a study of graft-versus-host responses after intestinal transplantation. The assay was immunoSEQ multiplex PCR, and TCRdb's table has in-frame clones only and misses some. The sample has about 77,000 clones, over 80% seen once; the top ten hold about 0.63%. This sample comprised PBMCs, obtained 98 days after intestinal transplantation. The receptors originated from a human patient who received an intestinal transplant, so some T cells may come from the graft donor.

The rearrangement joins TRBV4-1 to TRBJ2-7; D not certain. Looked up from germline, CDR1 is MGHRA and CDR2 is YSYEKL. The CDR3 has 11 residues. Trimming shortened V by 0 bases and J by 3 bases, and 0 bases separated the two germline ends. The CDR3 DNA reads as TGCGCCAGCAGCCAAGACTACGAGCAGTACTTC. Encoded protein: CASSQDYEQYF.

The rearrangement uses TRBV4-1 and TRBJ2-7; the D gene is possibly TRBD2 (5 bases). V lost 0 bases to trimming and J lost 4 bases, with 10 bases between them. Germline assignment: CDR1 MGHRA and CDR2 YSYEKL. The CDR3 extends over 14 amino acids. The CDR3 bases are TGCGCCAGCAGCCAAGAAAGCGGCGGGTACGAGCAGTACTTC. It is translated as CASSQESGGYEQYF.

The rearrangement links TRBV7-9 to TRBJ2-1; D possibly uses TRBD1 or TRBD2 (6 bases each). CDR1 SEHNR and CDR2 FQNEAQ come from the germline V gene (reference sequence). The CDR3 spans 17 residues. Trimming pared 1 base from V and 10 bases from J, leaving 23 bases between. The CDR3 region has the DNA TGTGCCAGCAGCTTAGGGTGGCCGGGGGCGCCGGGGTGGGAGCAGTTCTTC. Its translation is CASSLGWPGAPGWEQFF. The variable domain in full, completed from reference TRBV7-9 and TRBJ2-1, reads DTGVSQNPRHKITKRGQNVTFRCDPISEHNRLYWYRQTLGQGPEFLTYFQNEAQLEKSRLLSDRFSAERPKGSFSTLEIQRTEQGDSAMYLCASSLGWPGAPGWEQFFGPGTRLTVL.

This clone was observed once. The V call is TRBV9, the J call TRBJ2-7; 10 bases agree with TRBD2. With V trimmed by 3 bases and J by 4 bases, 1 base remained unmatched. This CDR3 is 13 amino acids long. Germline V CDR1 and CDR2: SGDLS, YYNGEE. CDR3: CASSAGLAYEQYF. The CDR3 nucleotides are TGTGCCAGCAGCGCGGGACTAGCGTACGAGCAGTACTTC.

The rearrangement links TRBV2 to TRBJ1-4; 9 bases align to TRBD1. The germline V gene has CDR1 SNHLY and CDR2 FYNNEI. The CDR3 contains 15 residues. The ends lost 3 bases at V and 4 bases at J; junction bases unmatched: 3. The CDR3 nucleotides are TGTGCCAGCAGTGAGCCGGGACAGGGTAATGAAAAACTGTTTTTT. The encoded protein is CASSEPGQGNEKLFF.

The chain uses TRBV4-1 and TRBJ2-7; D is ambiguous. Germline CDR1 is MGHRA and CDR2 is YSYEKL. The CDR3 is 13 residues long. V lost 4 bases and J lost 6, with 13 bases in between. CDR3 DNA sequence: TGCGCCAGCAGCCGAGCGACCCTGGTCGAGCAGTACTTC. Its translation is CASSRATLVEQYF.

This chain links TRBV13 with TRBJ2-3; D gene ambiguous. The germline CDR1 and CDR2 sequences are PRHDT and FYEKMQ (reference sequence). The V gene lost 1 base and the J gene lost 3 bases, with 11 bases spanning the gap. The CDR3 runs to 15 residues. CDR3 bases: TGTGCCAGCAGCTTAGCGGGTGGAATGACAGATACGCAGTATTTT. Encoded protein: CASSLAGGMTDTQYF.

This clone occurred once. V gene TRBV28 combines with J gene TRBJ2-5; D possibly corresponds to TRBD2 (6 bases). Germline V gene sequence: CDR1 MDHEN, CDR2 SYDVKM. V was clipped by 6 bases and J by 1 base, with 9 bases between them. The CDR3 totals 13 residues. The CDR3 region has the DNA TGTGCCAGCAGCCAAGCGGGCCAAGAGACCCAGTACTTC. Its protein is CASSQAGQETQYF.

The rearrangement uses TRBV30 and TRBJ2-2, with D perhaps TRBD2 (5 bases). Germline assignment: CDR1 GTSNPN and CDR2 SVGIG (reference sequence). The CDR3 runs to 13 residues. The V and J ends lost 5 bases and 5 bases respectively, with 12 bases between them. The DNA for the CDR3 is TGTGCCTGGCAGCGGATAGGTACCGGGGAGCTGTTTTTT. Translating gives CAWQRIGTGELFF.

The rearrangement uses TRBV28 and TRBJ1-1, with D unresolved. V was pared by 8 bases and J by 1 base, with 11 bases between. The CDR3 is 13 amino acids. Per germline, CDR1 MDHEN and CDR2 SYDVKM. The CDR3 DNA follows: TGTGCCAGCTCGGGGAGAGGGAACACTGAAGCTTTCTTT. This codes for CASSGRGNTEAFF.

This clone was seen a few times. This chain uses TRBV5-4 with TRBJ2-7; D perhaps matches TRBD1 (6 bases). From germline, CDR1 is SGHNT and CDR2 YYREEE (reference sequence). The CDR3 length is 14 residues. V dropped 0 bases and J dropped 7 bases, with 14 bases sitting between them. In nucleotides, the CDR3 is TGTGCCAGCAGCTTGGAAGGGGTGCAGGGGGAGCAGTACTTC. As protein: CASSLEGVQGEQYF. The whole variable domain, remainder taken from reference TRBV5-4 and TRBJ2-7, is ETGVTQSPTHLIKTRGQQVTLRCSSQSGHNTVSWYQQALGQGPQFIFQYYREEENGRGNFPPRFSGLQFPNYSSELNVNALELDDSALYLCASSLEGVQGEQYFGPGTRLTVT.

This clone was recorded a few times. The genes are TRBV2 and TRBJ2-1; TRBD2 might be the D (6 bases). The length of the CDR3 is 13 residues. Trimming pared 8 bases from V and 5 bases from J, leaving 13 bases between. The germline CDR1 and CDR2 sequences are SNHLY and FYNNEI. This CDR3 reads CASWGTSNNEQFF. The CDR3 DNA reads as TGTGCCAGCTGGGGGACTTCTAACAATGAGCAGTTCTTC.

The J gene is TRBJ2-3, the V gene TRBV19, with TRBD2 as a possible D gene (6 bases). Per the germline V gene, CDR1 is LNHDA and CDR2 is SQIVND (reference sequence). The V end lost 6 bases, the J end lost 0 bases, and 13 bases lay between the germline ends. CDR3 length: 15 residues. The CDR3 region has the DNA TGTGCCAGTAGAAGGTCGGGGGTTAGCACAGATACGCAGTATTTT. This gives the protein CASRRSGVSTDTQYF.

The chain combines TRBV4-1 with TRBJ2-2; no definite D call. Trimming pared 0 bases from V and 2 bases from J, leaving 16 bases between. The CDR3 totals 18 residues. Germline CDR1 MGHRA, CDR2 YSYEKL. CDR3 nucleotides: TGCGCCAGCAGCCAAGACTTGGAGCGTGGTGATAACACCGGGGAGCTGTTTTTT. This codes for CASSQDLERGDNTGELFF.